This is a list of T cell receptor beta chains from one sample in a study of T cell changes during pregnancy in multiple sclerosis. Only in-frame clones appear in the TCRdb table, and some are missing; sequencing was by immunoSEQ multiplex PCR. The sample has 35,000 or so clones, roughly 88% seen once. The sequencing here drew on CD4+ T cells from peripheral blood mononuclear cells, taken before pregnancy. These receptors were collected from a female donor with multiple sclerosis, enrolled in a pregnancy study. CDR3s include the opening cysteine and the closing phenylalanine or tryptophan. The order of the fields is J gene, D gene, clone size, V gene, CDR3 DNA, CDR3 protein. D genes are given only for firm matches. Clone size is stated in some rows and not others, as once, few, many or a class when expanded.

TRBJ1-2	TRBD1	-	TRBV4-3	TGCGCCAGCAGCCAAGCCCGGGACAGGGGAGGTGGCTACACCTTC	CASSQARDRGGGYTF
TRBJ2-4	-	-	TRBV6-6	TGTGCCAGCAGTTTCTCCAGGGGGGACAAAAACATTCAGTACTTC	CASSFSRGDKNIQYF
TRBJ1-4	-	-	TRBV18	TGTGCCAGCTCACGGAACAGGGCGGAAGAAAAACTGTTTTTT	CASSRNRAEEKLFF
TRBJ2-7	TRBD2	-	TRBV7-6	TGTGCCAGCAGCCGCCAACTAGCGGGAGTGGCCGAGCAGTACTTC	CASSRQLAGVAEQYF
TRBJ2-7	-	-	TRBV18	TGTGCCAGCTCCCAGTCAGGTAACGAGCAGTACTTC	CASSQSGNEQYF
TRBJ1-2	-	-	TRBV30	TGTGCCTGGAGTTTGGGAGCTTATGGCTACACCTTC	CAWSLGAYGYTF
TRBJ2-3	-	once	TRBV5-1	TGCGCCAGCAGCTTGGAAGGGGTCATCCCAGATACGCAGTATTTT	CASSLEGVIPDTQYF
TRBJ2-1	TRBD2	-	TRBV6-6	TGTGCCAGCAGTTCCTTGTCGGGGGGGGCGGGAGAGCAGTTCTTC	CASSSLSGGAGEQFF
TRBJ2-3	TRBD2	once	TRBV5-4	TGTGCCAGCAGCTTAGGGAGCGGGATCACAGATACGCAGTATTTT	CASSLGSGITDTQYF
TRBJ1-1	-	-	TRBV5-1	TGCGCCAGCAGCTACCAGGGTATCACTGAAGCTTTCTTT	CASSYQGITEAFF
TRBJ2-7	TRBD2	-	TRBV7-2	TGTGCCAGCAGCTTAGCAGCTAGCGGGATCTCCTACGAGCAGTACTTC	CASSLAASGISYEQYF
TRBJ1-2	TRBD1	-	TRBV27	TGTGCCAGCAGTTTAAAGACAGGGGGGTCGACCAGGACCTATGGCTACACCTTC	CASSLKTGGSTRTYGYTF
TRBJ2-1	TRBD2	-	TRBV5-1	TGCGCCAGCAGCTTGGCTGCGGGAGGGCCCTACAATGAGCAGTTCTTC	CASSLAAGGPYNEQFF
TRBJ2-7	-	-	TRBV7-4	TGTGCCAGCAGCTTCTTCGACAGAACCCTTCGATACTTC	CASSFFDRTLRYF
TRBJ2-7	TRBD1	-	TRBV7-3	TGTGCCAGCAGCTTAACGAGGGACAGCGAGCAGTACTTC	CASSLTRDSEQYF
TRBJ2-7	TRBD1	-	TRBV6-1	TGTGCCAGCAGTGAAGACAGGGGGTATTTTGAGCAGTACTTC	CASSEDRGYFEQYF